Below are 22 T cell receptor beta chains sequenced from a single sample in a study of cytomegalovirus exposure and HLA in healthy donors listed by TCRdb under 2017. The protocol used for the library was the immunoSEQ multiplex PCR assay. For the multiplex PCR, a mixture combining 60 forward primers for TCR Vbeta segments and 13 reverse primers for TCR Jbeta segments was used. TCRdb retrieved this table from immuneACCESS and kept in-frame rearrangements only. Not all clones are present; in checked studies, unresolved V genes account for under half, and no reason is known for the remainder. This sample gives just over 150,000 clones in total; about 75% of them show up just once. The top ten clonotypes cover roughly 2% of the sample. The sample was PBMCs. These receptors originate from a female donor in good health and CMV-seronegative.

The J gene is TRBJ1-1, the V gene TRBV10-1; D gene unclear. V was pared by 3 bases and J by 6 bases, with 14 bases between. The CDR3 loop spans 14 amino acids. CDR1 and CDR2 from the germline V gene are WNHNN and SYGVQD (reference sequence). In DNA form, the CDR3 reads TGCGCCAGCAGTGATGGAATCTCGAGGGCTGAAGCTTTCTTT. Protein: CASSDGISRAEAFF.

The V call is TRBV19, the J call TRBJ1-2, with TRBD1 matching over 11 bases. V lost 3 bases and J lost 0; bases outside the gene matches: 3. This CDR3 contains 16 residues. Germline loops: CDR1 LNHDA, CDR2 SQIVND (reference sequence). CDR3 bases: TGTGCCAGTAGTATCGGACAGGGGGCTGCTAACTATGGCTACACCTTC. It codes for CASSIGQGAANYGYTF.

V usage is TRBV2 and J usage is TRBJ1-6; 10 positions match TRBD1. Looked up from germline, CDR1 is SNHLY and CDR2 is FYNNEI. V trimming: 7 bases; J trimming: 7 bases; junction bases outside the gene matches: 7. This CDR3 region has 15 residues. This CDR3 reads CASTRDRGSNSPLHF. In nucleotides, the CDR3 is TGTGCCAGCACTCGGGACAGGGGAAGCAATTCACCCCTCCACTTT.

The rearrangement links TRBV19 to TRBJ1-5; D unclear. The V and J ends lost 5 bases and 3 bases respectively, with 11 bases between them. The germline V gene has CDR1 LNHDA and CDR2 SQIVND (reference sequence). The CDR3 loop spans 14 amino acids. The CDR3 DNA reads as TGTGCCAGTAGTCCTCCGGGAATCAATCAGCCCCAGCATTTT. It yields the protein CASSPPGINQPQHF.

The chain links TRBV5-4 to TRBJ2-3; TRBD1 matches 10 bases. The V gene end was trimmed by 4 bases and the J gene end by 5 bases; junction bases not matched to a gene: 10. The CDR3 runs to 16 residues. Per germline, CDR1 SGHNT and CDR2 YYREEE (reference sequence). CDR3 protein: CASSGRPGQGQDTQYF. The CDR3 DNA sequence: TGTGCCAGCAGCGGCCGGCCGGGACAGGGGCAAGATACGCAGTATTTT.

The V call is TRBV7-2, the J call TRBJ2-3; 12 nucleotides agree with TRBD2. The germline CDR1 and CDR2 sequences are SGHTA and FQGNSA. The CDR3 spans 15 residues. J lost 7 bases, V lost 5 bases, and 7 bases had no gene match. CDR3 in amino acids: CASSPGLAGSYTQYF. CDR3 in DNA: TGTGCCAGCAGCCCCGGACTAGCGGGATCGTATACGCAGTATTTT.

The rearrangement joins TRBV9 to TRBJ2-2, with a weak D call TRBD1 (6 bases). The CDR3 consists of 14 residues. V lost 1 base and J 3 bases, leaving 7 bases between the germline ends. Germline CDR1 is SGDLS and CDR2 is YYNGEE. CDR3 region: CASSVTGYTGELFF. The CDR3 coding sequence is TGTGCCAGCAGCGTAACAGGGTACACCGGGGAGCTGTTTTTT.

The V call is TRBV6-5, the J call TRBJ1-2, with TRBD1 matching 7 bases. Germline CDR1 and CDR2: MNHEY and SVGAGI. CDR3 length: 13 amino acids. V lost 7 bases and J lost 5; bases outside the gene matches: 7. The CDR3 region has the DNA TGTGCCAGCATCGCGGACAGGAGGTATGGCTACACCTTC. This codes for CASIADRRYGYTF.

The rearrangement links TRBV4-1 to TRBJ1-6; D not certain. Germline V CDR1 and CDR2: MGHRA, YSYEKL. Trimming removed 1 base at V and 2 bases at J, with 18 bases between. The CDR3 spans 19 residues. The chain's CDR3 is CASSQAAYGQEAYNSPLHF. For the CDR3, the DNA is TGCGCCAGCAGCCAAGCCGCCTATGGGCAAGAAGCCTATAATTCACCCCTCCACTTT.

This clone turned up a few times. CDR3 in DNA: TGTGCCAGCAGCCCGACTTCGACTTACAATGAGCAGTTCTTC. Its protein product is CASSPTSTYNEQFF. The chain joins TRBV7-2 to TRBJ2-1; D uncertain. Germline CDR1 SGHTA, CDR2 FQGNSA. This CDR3 is 14 amino acids long. V lost 5 bases to trimming and J lost 4 bases, with 12 bases between them.

CDR3 sequence (DNA): TGTGCCAGCAGCGCGACAACAGGGACCTACAATGAGCAGTTCTTC. Protein sequence: CASSATTGTYNEQFF. The chain uses TRBV5-4 and TRBJ2-1, with D perhaps matching TRBD1 (6 bases). This CDR3 has 15 residues. The germline CDR1 and CDR2 sequences are SGHNT and YYREEE (reference sequence). V was pared by 4 bases and J by 2 bases, with 13 bases between. Variable domain in full (rest from reference TRBV5-4 and TRBJ2-1): ETGVTQSPTHLIKTRGQQVTLRCSSQSGHNTVSWYQQALGQGPQFIFQYYREEENGRGNFPPRFSGLQFPNYSSELNVNALELDDSALYLCASSATTGTYNEQFFGPGTRLTVL.

V and J are TRBV15 and TRBJ2-3; TRBD2 matches at 11 bases. CDR1 and CDR2 (germline): LNHNV, YYDKDF (reference sequence). Trimming at V came to 0 bases and at J to 2 bases, leaving 4 bases not matched to a gene. The CDR3 totals 17 residues. DNA for the CDR3: TGTGCCACCAGCAGAGATCTGGGACTAGCGGACACAGATACGCAGTATTTT. It is translated as CATSRDLGLADTDTQYF. Using reference TRBV15 and TRBJ2-3 for the parts outside the CDR3, the full variable domain is DAMVIQNPRYQVTQFGKPVTLSCSQTLNHNVMYWYQQKSSQAPKLLFHYYDKDFNNEADTPDNFQSRRPNTSFCFLDIRSPGLGDTAMYLCATSRDLGLADTDTQYFGPGTRLTVL.

The chain employs TRBV5-1 and TRBJ2-7; TRBD2 aligns across 8 bases. The CDR3 length is 15 residues. V lost 1 base and J lost 4; bases outside the gene matches: 7. Per germline, CDR1 SGHRS and CDR2 YFSETQ. The CDR3 is CASSLRTGGGYEQYF. Here the CDR3 DNA reads TGCGCCAGCAGCTTGAGAACGGGAGGGGGGTACGAGCAGTACTTC.

The chain couples TRBV30 to TRBJ2-2; tentative D call: TRBD2 (5 bases). The CDR3 spans 14 residues. V lost 0 bases and J 4 bases, leaving 9 bases between the germline ends. Germline CDR1 is GTSNPN and CDR2 is SVGIG (reference sequence). Here the CDR3 reads CAWSVPGVTGELFF. The DNA of the CDR3 is TGTGCCTGGAGTGTACCCGGGGTCACCGGGGAGCTGTTTTTT.

The CDR3 nucleotides are TGCGCCAGCAGAGCGGAGCCGACCTACAATGAGCAGTTCTTC. The encoded protein is CASRAEPTYNEQFF. The rearrangement joins TRBV5-1 to TRBJ2-1; maybe TRBD2 (5 bases). The CDR3 extends over 14 amino acids. V lost 5 bases to trimming and J lost 2 bases, with 11 bases between them. The germline V gene encodes CDR1 SGHRS and CDR2 YFSETQ.

This clone was picked up a small number of times. The chain joins TRBV29-1 to TRBJ1-1; a possible D gene is TRBD1 (6 bases). The germline V gene encodes CDR1 SQVTM and CDR2 ANQGSEA. The CDR3 totals 14 residues. V lost 6 bases, J lost 3 bases, and 17 bases lay in between. The CDR3 protein is CSVQRAGAYTEAFF. The CDR3, as DNA: TGCAGCGTGCAAAGAGCAGGGGCCTACACTGAAGCTTTCTTT.

V gene TRBV4-1 combines with J gene TRBJ2-1; 14 positions agree with TRBD2. The germline gives CDR1 MGHRA, CDR2 YSYEKL. The CDR3 has 19 amino acids. Trimming cost V 4 bases and J 1 base; bases outside gene matches: 9. Here the CDR3 reads CASSRSGTSGSPSYNEQFF. The CDR3 bases are TGCGCCAGCAGCCGATCTGGGACTAGCGGGAGCCCTTCCTACAATGAGCAGTTCTTC.

J is TRBJ2-3 and V is TRBV7-3; 9 bases fit TRBD1. Germline V gives CDR1 SGHTA, CDR2 FQGTGA. The CDR3 contains 16 residues. The ends lost 1 base at V and 4 bases at J; junction bases unmatched: 6. The CDR3: CASSLNPQGAADTQYF. CDR3 bases: TGTGCCAGCAGCTTAAACCCACAGGGGGCGGCAGATACGCAGTATTTT.

The gene calls are TRBV7-9 and TRBJ1-4, with 8 bases aligning to TRBD1. CDR1 and CDR2 (germline): SEHNR, FQNEAQ (reference sequence). Losses at the gene ends were 1 base for V and 8 bases for J; bases not matched to a gene: 3. The CDR3 covers 14 residues. DNA of the CDR3: TGTGCCAGCAGCTTAGGGACAGGGAGCGAAAAACTGTTTTTT. Translating gives CASSLGTGSEKLFF.

V usage is TRBV7-8 and J usage is TRBJ1-2, with TRBD1 matching over 9 bases. The germline V gene has CDR1 SGHVS and CDR2 FQNEAQ. The CDR3 covers 14 residues. J lost 2 bases, V lost 5 bases, and 3 bases had no gene match. CDR3 loop: CASSPGQGNYGYTF. The CDR3 DNA reads TGTGCCAGCAGCCCCGGACAGGGGAACTATGGCTACACCTTC.

The V call is TRBV7-6, the J call TRBJ1-1; no firm D call. The germline V gene has CDR1 SGHVS and CDR2 FNYEAQ. The CDR3 contains 16 residues. V was clipped by 1 base and J by 4 bases, with 16 bases between them. CDR3: CASSLGEGLRGTEAFF. The CDR3 DNA reads TGTGCCAGCAGCTTAGGGGAAGGCCTACGGGGCACTGAAGCTTTCTTT.

This clone appeared once. J is TRBJ1-2 and V is TRBV7-9, with 8 nucleotides matching TRBD1. Trimming took 4 bases from V and 3 from J; bases not matched to a gene: 4. This CDR3 comprises 14 residues. Looked up from germline, CDR1 is SEHNR and CDR2 is FQNEAQ (reference sequence). The CDR3 protein is CASSWGTGDYGYTF. In DNA, the CDR3 is TGTGCCAGCAGCTGGGGGACAGGAGACTATGGCTACACCTTC.